This T cell receptor beta chain appears in the sequencing data of a study of blood T cell repertoires in COVID-19. The wider study: Acute and convalescent COVID-19 samples came from the United States, Italy and Spain. PBMCs, B-cell-depleted T cells, or T cells provided the cDNA or gDNA that made up the material.

Original processing methods: Scientists estimated how many nucleated cells there were by amplifying reference gene primers. TCRdb keeps only in-frame clones here, not all; method: immunoSEQ multiplex PCR. V and J calls and clone size follow that table, whereas D and trimming were derived from the DNA. The profile shows 130,000 to 150,000 clones, 81% of them singletons. The V end lost 5 bases, the J end lost 2 bases, and 3 bases lay between the germline ends. The length of the CDR3 is 10 residues. Germline values: CDR1 SQVTM, CDR2 ANQGSEA. The sample consisted of peripheral blood. This chain connects TRBV29-1 to TRBJ1-1, with D uncertain. The clonotype originates from a human donor with acute or convalescent COVID-19. The donor label of this sample is uncertain. The CDR3 is CSVSNTEAFF. The CDR3 DNA sequence: TGCAGCGTTTCTAACACTGAAGCTTTCTTT.